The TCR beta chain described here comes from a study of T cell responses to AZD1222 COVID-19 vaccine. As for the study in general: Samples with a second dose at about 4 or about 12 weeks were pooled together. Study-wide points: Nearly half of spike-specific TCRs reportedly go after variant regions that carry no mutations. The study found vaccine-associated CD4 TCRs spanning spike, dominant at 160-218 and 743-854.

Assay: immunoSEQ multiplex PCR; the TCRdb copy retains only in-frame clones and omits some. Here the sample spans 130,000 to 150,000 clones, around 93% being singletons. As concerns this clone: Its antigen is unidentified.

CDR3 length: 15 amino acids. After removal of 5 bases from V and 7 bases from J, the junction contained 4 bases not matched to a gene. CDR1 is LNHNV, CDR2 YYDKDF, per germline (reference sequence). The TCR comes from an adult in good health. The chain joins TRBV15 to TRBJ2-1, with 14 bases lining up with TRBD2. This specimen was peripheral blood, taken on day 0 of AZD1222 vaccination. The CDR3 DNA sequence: TGTGCCACCAGCCCCGGGACTAGCGGGGGAAATGAGCAGTTCTTC. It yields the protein CATSPGTSGGNEQFF.